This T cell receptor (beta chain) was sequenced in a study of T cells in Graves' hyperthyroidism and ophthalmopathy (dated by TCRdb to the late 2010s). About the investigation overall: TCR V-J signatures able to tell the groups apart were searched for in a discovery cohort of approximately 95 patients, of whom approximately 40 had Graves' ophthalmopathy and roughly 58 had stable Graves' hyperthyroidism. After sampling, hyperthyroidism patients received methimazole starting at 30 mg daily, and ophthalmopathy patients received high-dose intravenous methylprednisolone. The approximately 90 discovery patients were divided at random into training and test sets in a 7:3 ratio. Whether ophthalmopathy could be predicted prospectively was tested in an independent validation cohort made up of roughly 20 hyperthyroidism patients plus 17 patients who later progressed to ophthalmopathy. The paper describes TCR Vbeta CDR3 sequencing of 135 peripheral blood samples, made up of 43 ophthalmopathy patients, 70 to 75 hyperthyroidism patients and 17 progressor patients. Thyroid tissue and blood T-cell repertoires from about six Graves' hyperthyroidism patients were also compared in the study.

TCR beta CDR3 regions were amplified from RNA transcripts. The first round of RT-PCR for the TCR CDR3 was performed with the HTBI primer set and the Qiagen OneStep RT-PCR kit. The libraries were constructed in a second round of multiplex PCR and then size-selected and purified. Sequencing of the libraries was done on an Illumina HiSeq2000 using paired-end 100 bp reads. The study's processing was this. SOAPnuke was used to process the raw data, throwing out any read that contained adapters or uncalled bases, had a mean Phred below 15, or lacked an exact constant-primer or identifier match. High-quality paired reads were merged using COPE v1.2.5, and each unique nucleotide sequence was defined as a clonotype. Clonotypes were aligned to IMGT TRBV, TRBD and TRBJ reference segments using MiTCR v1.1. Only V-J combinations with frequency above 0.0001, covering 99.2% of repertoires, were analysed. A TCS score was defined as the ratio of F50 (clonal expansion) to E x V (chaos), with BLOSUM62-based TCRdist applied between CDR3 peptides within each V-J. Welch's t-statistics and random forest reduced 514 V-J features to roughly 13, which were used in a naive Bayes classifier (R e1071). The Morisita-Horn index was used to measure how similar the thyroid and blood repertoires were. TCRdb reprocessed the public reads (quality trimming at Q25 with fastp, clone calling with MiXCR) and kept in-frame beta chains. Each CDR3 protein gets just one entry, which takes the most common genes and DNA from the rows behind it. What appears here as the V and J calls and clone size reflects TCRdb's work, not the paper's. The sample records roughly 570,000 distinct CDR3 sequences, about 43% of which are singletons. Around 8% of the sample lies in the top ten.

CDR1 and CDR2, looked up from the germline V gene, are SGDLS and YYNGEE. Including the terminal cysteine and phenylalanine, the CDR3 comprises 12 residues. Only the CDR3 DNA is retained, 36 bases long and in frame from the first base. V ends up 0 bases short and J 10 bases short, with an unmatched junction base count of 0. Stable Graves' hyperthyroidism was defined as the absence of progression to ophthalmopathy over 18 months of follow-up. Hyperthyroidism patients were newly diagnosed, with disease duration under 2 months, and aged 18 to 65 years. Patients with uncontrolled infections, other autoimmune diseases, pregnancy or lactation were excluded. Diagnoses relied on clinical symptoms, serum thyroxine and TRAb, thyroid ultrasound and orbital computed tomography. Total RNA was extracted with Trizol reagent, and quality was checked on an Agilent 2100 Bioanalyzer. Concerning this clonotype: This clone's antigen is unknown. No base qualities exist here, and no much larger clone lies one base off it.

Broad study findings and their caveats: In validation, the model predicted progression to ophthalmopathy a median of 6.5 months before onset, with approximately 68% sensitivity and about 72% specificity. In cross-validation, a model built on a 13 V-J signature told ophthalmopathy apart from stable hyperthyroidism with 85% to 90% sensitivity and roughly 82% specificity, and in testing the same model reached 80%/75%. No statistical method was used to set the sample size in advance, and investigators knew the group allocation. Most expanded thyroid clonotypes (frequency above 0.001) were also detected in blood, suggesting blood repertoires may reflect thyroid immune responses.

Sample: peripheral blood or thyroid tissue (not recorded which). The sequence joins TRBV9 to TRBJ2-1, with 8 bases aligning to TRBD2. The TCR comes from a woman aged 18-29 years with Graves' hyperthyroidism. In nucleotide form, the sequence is TGTGCCAGCAGCGTAGGCGGGGGGGAGCAGTTCTTC. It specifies CASSVGGGEQFF.